This T cell receptor beta chain was sequenced for a study of CXCR3-negative and CXCR3-positive naive CD8 T cells. Overall study: The libraries together contributed some 140 million TRB reads, each supplying about 1.5 +/- 0.3 million.

Study-level results: TRBV-TRBJ usage was similar across naive CXCR3 subsets but distinct in memory cells. Cryopreserved PBMCs had partly decreased CXCR3 expression; fresh PBMCs were used in most assays. Memory CD8+ cells showed much lower diversity, while both naive subsets displayed comparably high diversity.

Germline loops: CDR1 LGHDT, CDR2 YNNKEL (reference sequence). This CDR3 region has 14 residues. Of note for this clonotype: The antigen remains unidentified.

Preparation of TRB cDNA libraries relied on 5' RACE carrying UMI labels. From its re-call of the 5' RACE reads, TCRdb lists each CDR3 protein once, without DNA. The specimen's table records about 80,000 distinct CDR3 sequences. The chain uses TRBV3-1 and TRBJ1-1; TCRdb reports TRBD1, a call that lacks DNA to check it against. The receptor's source is a human donor in good health. Some clones in this sample may be carry-over from other donors' samples. The sequencing input was naive CXCR3- CD8+ T cells from blood. Regarding subset: CD45RO-CCR7+CD27+CD95- naive CD8+ T cells lacking CXCR3 (TNR3-). Here the CDR3 reads CASSQYRAGTEAFF.